Described below is a single T cell receptor beta chain sequence and its context. No cognate antigen has been identified for it. It has no much larger one-base neighbor in the sample; base qualities were not kept. These data belong to a study of T cells in tuberculosis listed by TCRdb under 2018. Regarding the study in general: To characterize T cells specific for the mycobacterial lipid antigen glucose monomycolate (GMM), the study used CD1B tetramers together with high-throughput TCR immunosequencing. IGRA-negative adolescents, IGRA-positive adolescents with latent tuberculosis and adults with active tuberculosis, around ten per group, were compared in a South African clinical cohort.

TCR libraries were generated with the immunoSEQ multiplex PCR assay, using TCR-beta and/or TCR-alpha/delta assays for each sample. The amplified TCR libraries were sequenced using the Illumina high-throughput platform. Per the authors' processing: Clustering and dimensionality reduction were performed using pairwise TCRdist distances among GMM-specific receptors from ex vivo sorted or in vitro expanded T cells. Each clinical repertoire was assigned a mean NN-distance score, defined as the average TCRdist to the nearest 10% of tetramer-positive reference sequences. GEM TCR motif frequency was computed as the fraction of unique TCRs matching known GEM sequences by V/J usage and CDR3 length. Active tuberculosis was classified by linear discriminant analysis with leave-one-out cross-validation, implemented in scikit-learn. Sourced from immuneACCESS, this table was stored by TCRdb with only in-frame sequences that have V and J called. A share of the clones is absent; for the studies checked, an unresolved V gene accounts for under half, and the remainder has no known explanation. D and trimming come from the DNA, and the V and J calls and clone size come from that table. The sample table records tens of thousands of clones; more than 85% of these occur just once. Over 4.5% of the sample is held by the ten biggest clonotypes.

CDR1 and CDR2 are drawn from the germline V gene: SNHLY, FYNNEI. CDR3 length: 16 amino acids, cysteine to phenylalanine. The kept DNA is CDR3 alone, 48 bases in frame from the first base. V is pruned by 5 bases and J by 5 bases, leaving 14 bases of the junction without a gene match. At study entry, adolescents were screened for latent tuberculosis infection by tuberculin skin test and QuantiFERON-TB GOLD In-Tube IGRA. Unsorted cryopreserved PBMC were immunosequenced, covering on average roughly 100,000 T cells per clinical donor. Eleven high schools in the Worcester region of the Western Cape, South Africa, served as enrollment sites for adolescents aged 12 to 18 years. Some 10 M. tuberculosis-infected and roughly 10 uninfected adolescents were selected with matching for age and sex. PBMC from adolescents were isolated by density centrifugation from freshly drawn heparinized blood and then cryopreserved.

Results the study describes overall, beyond this receptor: Smaller mean NN-distances to GMM-specific TCRs were observed in active tuberculosis TCR-alpha repertoires than in IGRA-negative controls, suggesting clonal expansion of GMM-specific TCRs. The smaller NN-distances in active tuberculosis patients were driven in part by shorter CDR3-alpha lengths, while the difference seen for TCR-beta was not statistically significant. An accuracy of around 88% (AUROC 0.85 to 0.9) was reached by a classifier using the diverse GMM-specific repertoire, compared with around 70% accuracy when GEM motif frequencies were used. Which clinical samples got chosen depended on the availability of cryopreserved specimens, and the active tuberculosis cases were adults, whereas the controls were adolescents.

The source of this sequence is a donor aged 10-29 years with latent tuberculosis or without tuberculosis infection. Input material: PBMCs. The rearranged chain carries TRBV2 and TRBJ2-5, and TRBD1 matches 7 of the central bases. The nucleotide sequence reads as follows: TGTGCCAGCAGTCTTCCTGGGCAGGGGGTAGTGGAGACCCAGTACTTC. This gives the protein CASSLPGQGVVETQYF.